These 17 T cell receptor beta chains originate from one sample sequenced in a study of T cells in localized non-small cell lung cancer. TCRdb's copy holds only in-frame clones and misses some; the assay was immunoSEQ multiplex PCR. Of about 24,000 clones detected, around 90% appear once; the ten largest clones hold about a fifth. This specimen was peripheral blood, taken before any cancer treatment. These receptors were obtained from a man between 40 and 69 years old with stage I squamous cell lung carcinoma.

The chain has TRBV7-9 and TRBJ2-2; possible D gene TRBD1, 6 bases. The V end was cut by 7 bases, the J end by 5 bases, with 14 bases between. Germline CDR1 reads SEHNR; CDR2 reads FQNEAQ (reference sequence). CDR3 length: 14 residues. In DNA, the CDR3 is TGTGCCAGCACCTCGAACAGGGAAACCGGGGAGCTGTTTTTT. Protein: CASTSNRETGELFF.

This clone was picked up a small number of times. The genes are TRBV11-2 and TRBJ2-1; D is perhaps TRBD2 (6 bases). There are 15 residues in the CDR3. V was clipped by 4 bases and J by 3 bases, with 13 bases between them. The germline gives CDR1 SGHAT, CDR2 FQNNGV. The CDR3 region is CASSSGTLGYNEQFF. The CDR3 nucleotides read TGTGCCAGCAGCTCCGGGACTCTCGGCTACAATGAGCAGTTCTTC.

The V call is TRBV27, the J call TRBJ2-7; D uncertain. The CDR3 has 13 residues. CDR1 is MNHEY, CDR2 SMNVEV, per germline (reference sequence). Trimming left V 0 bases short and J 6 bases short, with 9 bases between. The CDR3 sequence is CASSLSHFSEQYF. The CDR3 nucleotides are TGTGCCAGCAGTTTATCTCACTTTAGCGAGCAGTACTTC.

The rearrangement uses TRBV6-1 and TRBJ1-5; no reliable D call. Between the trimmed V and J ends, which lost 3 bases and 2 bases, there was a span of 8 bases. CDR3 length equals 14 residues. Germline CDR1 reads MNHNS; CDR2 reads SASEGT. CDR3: CASSDVGRNQPQHF. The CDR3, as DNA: TGTGCCAGCAGTGACGTGGGCCGCAATCAGCCCCAGCATTTT.

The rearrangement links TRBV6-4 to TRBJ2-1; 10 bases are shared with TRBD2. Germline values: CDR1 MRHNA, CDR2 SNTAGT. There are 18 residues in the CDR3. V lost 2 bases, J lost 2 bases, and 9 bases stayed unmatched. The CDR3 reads CASSDPRLAGSPYNEQFF. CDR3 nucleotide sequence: TGTGCCAGCAGTGACCCCCGACTAGCGGGTTCTCCCTACAATGAGCAGTTCTTC.

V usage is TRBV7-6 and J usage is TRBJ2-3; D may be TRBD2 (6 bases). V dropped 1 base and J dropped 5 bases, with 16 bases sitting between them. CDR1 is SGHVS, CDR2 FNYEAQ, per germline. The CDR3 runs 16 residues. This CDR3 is CASSLEGRLGGDTQYF. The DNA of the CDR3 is TGTGCCAGCAGCTTAGAAGGGCGTCTGGGGGGAGATACGCAGTATTTT.

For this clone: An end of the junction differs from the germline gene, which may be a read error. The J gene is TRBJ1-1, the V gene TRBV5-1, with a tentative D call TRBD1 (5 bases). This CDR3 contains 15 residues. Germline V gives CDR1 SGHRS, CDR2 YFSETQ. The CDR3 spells CTSSLFTGMNTEAFF. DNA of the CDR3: TGCACCAGCAGCTTGTTTACAGGTATGAACACTGAAGCTTTCTTT.

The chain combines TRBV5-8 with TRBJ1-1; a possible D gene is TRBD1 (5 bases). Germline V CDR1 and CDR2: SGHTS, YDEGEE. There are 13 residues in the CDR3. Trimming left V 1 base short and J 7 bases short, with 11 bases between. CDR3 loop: CASSLMGTDEAFF. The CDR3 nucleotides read TGTGCCAGCAGCTTGATGGGGACGGATGAAGCTTTCTTT.

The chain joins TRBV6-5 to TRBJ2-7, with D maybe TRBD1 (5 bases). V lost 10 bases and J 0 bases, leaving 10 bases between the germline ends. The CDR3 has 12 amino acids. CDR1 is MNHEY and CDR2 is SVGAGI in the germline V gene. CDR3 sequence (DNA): TGTGCCATATGGGGCAGCTCCTACGAGCAGTACTTC. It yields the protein CAIWGSSYEQYF.

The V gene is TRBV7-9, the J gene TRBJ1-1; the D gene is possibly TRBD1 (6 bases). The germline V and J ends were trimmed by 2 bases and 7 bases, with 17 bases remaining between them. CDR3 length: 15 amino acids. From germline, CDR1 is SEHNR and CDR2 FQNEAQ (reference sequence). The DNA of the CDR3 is TGTGCCAGCAGCTTACCAGGGGCCCTGGGGGGTGAAGCTTTCTTT. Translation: CASSLPGALGGEAFF.

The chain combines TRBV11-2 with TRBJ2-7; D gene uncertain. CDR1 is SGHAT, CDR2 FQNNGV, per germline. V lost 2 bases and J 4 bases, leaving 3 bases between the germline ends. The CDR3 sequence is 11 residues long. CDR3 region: CASSLKYEQYF. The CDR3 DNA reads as TGTGCCAGCAGCTTAAAGTACGAGCAGTACTTC.

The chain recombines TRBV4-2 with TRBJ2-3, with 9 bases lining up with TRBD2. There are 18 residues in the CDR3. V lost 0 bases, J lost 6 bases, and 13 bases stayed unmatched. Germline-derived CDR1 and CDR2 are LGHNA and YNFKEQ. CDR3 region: CASSQDLASGETGDTQYF. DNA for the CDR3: TGTGCCAGCAGCCAAGATCTGGCTAGCGGGGAAACTGGGGATACGCAGTATTTT.

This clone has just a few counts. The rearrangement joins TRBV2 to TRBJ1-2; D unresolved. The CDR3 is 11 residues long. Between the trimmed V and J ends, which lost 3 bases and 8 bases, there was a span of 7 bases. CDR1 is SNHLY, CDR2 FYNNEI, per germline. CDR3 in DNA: TGTGCCAGCAGTGACAGGATAGGCTACACCTTC. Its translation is CASSDRIGYTF.

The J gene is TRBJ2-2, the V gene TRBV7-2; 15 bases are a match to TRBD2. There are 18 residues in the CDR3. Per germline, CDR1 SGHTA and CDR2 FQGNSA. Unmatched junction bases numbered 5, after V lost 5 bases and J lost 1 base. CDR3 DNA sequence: TGTGCCAGCAGCACTACGGGACTAGCGGGGGGGAACACCGGGGAGCTGTTTTTT. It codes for CASSTTGLAGGNTGELFF.

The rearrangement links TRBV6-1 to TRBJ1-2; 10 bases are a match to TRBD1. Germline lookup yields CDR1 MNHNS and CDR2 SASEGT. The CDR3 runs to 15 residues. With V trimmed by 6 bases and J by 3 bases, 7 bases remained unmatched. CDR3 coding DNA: TGTGCCAGCAGGTCGGGACAGGGGAATGACTATGGCTACACCTTC. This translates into CASRSGQGNDYGYTF.

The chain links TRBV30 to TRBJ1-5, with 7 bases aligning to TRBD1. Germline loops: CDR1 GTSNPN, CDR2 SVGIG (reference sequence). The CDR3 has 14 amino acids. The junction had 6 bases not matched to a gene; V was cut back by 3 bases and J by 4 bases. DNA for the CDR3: TGTGCCTGGAGCGCAGGGGGAACAAATCAGCCCCAGCATTTT. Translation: CAWSAGGTNQPQHF.

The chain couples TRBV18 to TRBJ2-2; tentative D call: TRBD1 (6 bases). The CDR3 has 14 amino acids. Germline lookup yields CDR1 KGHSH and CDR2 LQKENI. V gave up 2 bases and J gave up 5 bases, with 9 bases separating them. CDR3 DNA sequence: TGTGCCAGCTCACCAGGTGGACAGACCGGGGAGCTGTTTTTT. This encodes CASSPGGQTGELFF.